The source of this T cell receptor beta chain is a study of blood T cell repertoires in COVID-19. Whole-study context: The cDNA or gDNA used as material had been derived from T cells, B-cell-depleted T cells, or PBMCs.

Sequencing used immunoSEQ multiplex PCR; TCRdb keeps in-frame clones, though not all of them. Here the sample spans around 200,000 clones, around 87% being singletons. CDR3 length: 15 amino acids. J gave up 2 bases and V 3 bases, and 6 bases lay outside the gene matches. Germline CDR1 and CDR2: SGHNT and YYREEE (reference sequence). This TCR was recovered from a man aged 18-30 years with active or convalescent COVID-19. The source material was peripheral blood. The V call is TRBV5-4, the J call TRBJ2-3; 7 nucleotides align to TRBD1. The CDR3 nucleotides are TGTGCCAGCAGCTCAACAGGGGCGAACACAGATACGCAGTATTTT. Its protein is CASSSTGANTDTQYF.